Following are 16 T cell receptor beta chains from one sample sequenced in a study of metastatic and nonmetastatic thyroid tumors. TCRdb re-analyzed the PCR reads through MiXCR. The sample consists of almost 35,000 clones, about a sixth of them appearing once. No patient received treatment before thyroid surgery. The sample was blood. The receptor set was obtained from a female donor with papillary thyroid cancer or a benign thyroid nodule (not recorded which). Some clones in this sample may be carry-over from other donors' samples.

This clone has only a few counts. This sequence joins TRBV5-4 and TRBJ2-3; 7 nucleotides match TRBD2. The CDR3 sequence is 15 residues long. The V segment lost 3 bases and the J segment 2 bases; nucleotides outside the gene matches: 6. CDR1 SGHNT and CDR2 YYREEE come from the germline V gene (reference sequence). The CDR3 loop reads CASSSPGTNTDTQYF. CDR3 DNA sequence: TGTGCCAGCAGCTCCCCCGGGACTAACACAGATACGCAGTATTTT.

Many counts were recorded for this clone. In nucleotides, the CDR3 is TGTGCCAGCAGCTCACGACAAGATGAGCAGTTCTTC. This codes for CASSSRQDEQFF. V gene TRBV11-1 combines with J gene TRBJ2-1; D gene unclear. CDR3 length equals 12 residues. The germline CDR1 and CDR2 sequences are SGHAT and FQDESV (reference sequence). V lost 4 bases and J 8 bases, leaving 9 bases between the germline ends.

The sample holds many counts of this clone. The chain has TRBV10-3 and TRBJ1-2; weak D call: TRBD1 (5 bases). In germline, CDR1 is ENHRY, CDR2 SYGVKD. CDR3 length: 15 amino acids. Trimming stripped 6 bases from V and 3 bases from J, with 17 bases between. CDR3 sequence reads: CAIRDINPKDYGYTF. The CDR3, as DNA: TGTGCCATCAGGGACATCAACCCAAAGGACTATGGCTACACCTTC.

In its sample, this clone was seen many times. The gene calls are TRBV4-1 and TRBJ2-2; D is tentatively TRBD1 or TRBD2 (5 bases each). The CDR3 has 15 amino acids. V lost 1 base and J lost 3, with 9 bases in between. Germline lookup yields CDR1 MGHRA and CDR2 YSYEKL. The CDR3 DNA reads TGCGCCAGCAGCCAAGCCGGGGCGGACACCGGGGAGCTGTTTTTT. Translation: CASSQAGADTGELFF.

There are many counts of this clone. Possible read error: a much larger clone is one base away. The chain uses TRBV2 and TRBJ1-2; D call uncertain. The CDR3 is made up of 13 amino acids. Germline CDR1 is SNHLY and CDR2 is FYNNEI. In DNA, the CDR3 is TGTGCCAGCGGTGAAGACCCCCCTGGTGGCTACACCTTC. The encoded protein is CASGEDPPGGYTF. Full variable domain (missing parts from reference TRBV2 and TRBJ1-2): EPEVTQTPSHQVTQMGQEVILRCVPISNHLYFYWYRQILGQKVEFLVSFYNNEISEKSEIFDDQFSVERPDGSNFTLKIRSTKLEDSAMYFCASGEDPPGGYTFGSGTRLTVV.

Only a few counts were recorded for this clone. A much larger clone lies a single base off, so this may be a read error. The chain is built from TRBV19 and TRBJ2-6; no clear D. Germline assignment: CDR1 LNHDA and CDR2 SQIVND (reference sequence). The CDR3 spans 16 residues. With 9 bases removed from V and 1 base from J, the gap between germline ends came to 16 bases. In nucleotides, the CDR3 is TGTGCCAGCATCCCTCCGGTGGCGTCTGGGGCCAACGTCCTGACTTTC. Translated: CASIPPVASGANVLTF.

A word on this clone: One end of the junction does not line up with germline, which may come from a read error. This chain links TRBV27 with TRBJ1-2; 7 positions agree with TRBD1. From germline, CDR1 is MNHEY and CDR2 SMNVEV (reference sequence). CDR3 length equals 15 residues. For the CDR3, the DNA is TGTGCCAACAGTATAAAGACAGGGATGGGCTATGGCTACACCTTC. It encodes CANSIKTGMGYGYTF.

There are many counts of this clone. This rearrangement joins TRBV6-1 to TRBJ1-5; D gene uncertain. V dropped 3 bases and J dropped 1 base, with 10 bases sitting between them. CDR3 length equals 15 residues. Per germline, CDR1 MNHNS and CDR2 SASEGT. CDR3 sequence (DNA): TGTGCCAGCAGTGAGAACAAGCTAAGCAATCAGCCCCAGCATTTT. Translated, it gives CASSENKLSNQPQHF.

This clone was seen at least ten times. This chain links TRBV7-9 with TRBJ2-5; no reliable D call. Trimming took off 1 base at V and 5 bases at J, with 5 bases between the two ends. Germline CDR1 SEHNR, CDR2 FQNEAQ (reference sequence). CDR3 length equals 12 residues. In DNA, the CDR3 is TGTGCCAGCAGCTTAGGAGTTGAGACCCAGTACTTC. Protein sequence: CASSLGVETQYF.

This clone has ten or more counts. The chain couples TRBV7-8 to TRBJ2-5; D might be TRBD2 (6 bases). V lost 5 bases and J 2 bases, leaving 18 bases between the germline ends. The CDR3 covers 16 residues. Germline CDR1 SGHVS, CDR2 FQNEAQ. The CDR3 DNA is TGTGCCAGCAGCCCCTGGGGCGGGAAGGAGCAAGAGACCCAGTACTTC. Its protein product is CASSPWGGKEQETQYF.

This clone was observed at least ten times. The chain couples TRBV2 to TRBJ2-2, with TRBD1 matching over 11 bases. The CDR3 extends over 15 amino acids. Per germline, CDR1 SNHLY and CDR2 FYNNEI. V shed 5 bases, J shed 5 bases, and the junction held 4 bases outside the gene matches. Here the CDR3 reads CASSFGTGGTGELFF. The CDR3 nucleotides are TGTGCCAGCAGTTTTGGGACAGGGGGTACCGGGGAGCTGTTTTTT. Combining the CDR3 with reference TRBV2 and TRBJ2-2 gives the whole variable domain EPEVTQTPSHQVTQMGQEVILRCVPISNHLYFYWYRQILGQKVEFLVSFYNNEISEKSEIFDDQFSVERPDGSNFTLKIRSTKLEDSAMYFCASSFGTGGTGELFFGEGSRLTVL.

As DNA, the CDR3 is TGCAGTGCTAGAGATGACGGGGGCGCCTTCGGGGAGCTGTTTTTT. Its protein is CSARDDGGAFGELFF. The V call is TRBV20-1, the J call TRBJ2-2; D may match TRBD1 or TRBD2 (6 bases each). This CDR3 is built from 15 residues. In germline, CDR1 is DFQATT, CDR2 SNEGSKA (reference sequence). The V and J ends lost 0 bases and 7 bases respectively, with 15 bases between them.

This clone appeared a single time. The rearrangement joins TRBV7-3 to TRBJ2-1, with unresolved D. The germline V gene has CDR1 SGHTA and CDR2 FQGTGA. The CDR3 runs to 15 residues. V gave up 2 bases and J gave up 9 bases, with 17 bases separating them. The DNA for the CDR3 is TGTGCCAGCAGCTTAGTAGCTGGAGTCGATGCTGAGCAGTTCTTC. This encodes CASSLVAGVDAEQFF. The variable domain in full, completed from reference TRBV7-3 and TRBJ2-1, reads GAGVSQTPSNKVTEKGKYVELRCDPISGHTALYWYRQSLGQGPEFLIYFQGTGAADDSGLPNDRFFAVRPEGSVSTLKIQRTERGDSAVYLCASSLVAGVDAEQFFGPGTRLTVL.

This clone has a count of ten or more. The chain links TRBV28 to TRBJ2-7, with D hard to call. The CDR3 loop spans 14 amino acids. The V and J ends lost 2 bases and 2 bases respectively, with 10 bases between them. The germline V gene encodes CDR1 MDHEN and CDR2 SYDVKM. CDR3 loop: CASSLTLKAYEQYF. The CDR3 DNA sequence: TGTGCCAGCAGTTTAACACTGAAAGCCTACGAGCAGTACTTC.

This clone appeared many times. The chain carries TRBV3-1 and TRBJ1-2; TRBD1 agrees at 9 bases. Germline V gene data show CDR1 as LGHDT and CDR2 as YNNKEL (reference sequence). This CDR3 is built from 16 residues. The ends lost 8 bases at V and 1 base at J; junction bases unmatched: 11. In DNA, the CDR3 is TGTGCCAGCTATGGGGTCCGGGACAGGGATAACTATGGCTACACCTTC. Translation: CASYGVRDRDNYGYTF.

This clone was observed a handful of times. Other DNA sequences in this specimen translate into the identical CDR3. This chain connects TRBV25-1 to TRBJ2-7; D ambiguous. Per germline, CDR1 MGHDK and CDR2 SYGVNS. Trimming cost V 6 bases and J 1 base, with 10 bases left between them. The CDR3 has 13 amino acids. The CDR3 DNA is TGTGCCAGCAGAGCACGGGCGTCCTACGAGCAGTACTTC. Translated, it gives CASRARASYEQYF.